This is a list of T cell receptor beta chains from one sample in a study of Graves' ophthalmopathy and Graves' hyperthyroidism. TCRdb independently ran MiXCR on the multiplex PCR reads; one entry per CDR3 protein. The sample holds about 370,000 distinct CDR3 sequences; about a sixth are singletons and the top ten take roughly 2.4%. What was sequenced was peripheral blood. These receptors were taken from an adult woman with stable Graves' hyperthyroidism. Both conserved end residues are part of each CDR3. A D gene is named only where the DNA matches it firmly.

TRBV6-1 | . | CASSKGTEAFF
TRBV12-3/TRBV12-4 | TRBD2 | CASSTSDQETQYF
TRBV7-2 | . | CASIEGAAVNTQYF
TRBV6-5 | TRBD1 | CASSYPGTGLNEQYF
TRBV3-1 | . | CASSQGGTTYEQYF
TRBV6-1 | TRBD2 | CASSKGREYQETQYF
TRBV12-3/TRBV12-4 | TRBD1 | CASSATGGTEAFF
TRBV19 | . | CASSTQGVNQPQHF
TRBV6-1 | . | CASSGQLVTGELFF
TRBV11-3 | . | CASSLVQDSSYEQYF
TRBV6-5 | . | CASSLWPGYTF
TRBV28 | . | CASRADRTNQPQHF
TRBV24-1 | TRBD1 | CATSEPGQGNGELFF